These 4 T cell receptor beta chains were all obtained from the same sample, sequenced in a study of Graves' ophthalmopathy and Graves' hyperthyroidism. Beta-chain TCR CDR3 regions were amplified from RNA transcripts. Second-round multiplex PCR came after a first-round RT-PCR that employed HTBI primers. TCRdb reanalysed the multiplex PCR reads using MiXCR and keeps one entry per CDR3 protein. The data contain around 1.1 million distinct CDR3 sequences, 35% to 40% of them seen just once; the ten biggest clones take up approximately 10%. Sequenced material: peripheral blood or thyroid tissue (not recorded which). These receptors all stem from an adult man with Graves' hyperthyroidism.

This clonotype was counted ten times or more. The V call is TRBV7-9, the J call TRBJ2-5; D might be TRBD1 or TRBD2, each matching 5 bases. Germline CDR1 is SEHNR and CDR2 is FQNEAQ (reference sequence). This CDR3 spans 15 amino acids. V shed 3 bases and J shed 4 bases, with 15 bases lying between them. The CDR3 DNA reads TGTGCCAGCAGCTTCTCCTGGGGGTTGGGAGAGACCCAGTACTTC. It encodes CASSFSWGLGETQYF.

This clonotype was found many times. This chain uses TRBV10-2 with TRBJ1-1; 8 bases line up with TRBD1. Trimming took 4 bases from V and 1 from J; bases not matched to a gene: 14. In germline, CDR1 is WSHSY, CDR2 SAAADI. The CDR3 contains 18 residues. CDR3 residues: CASSARTGRIGGNTEAFF. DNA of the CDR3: TGCGCCAGCAGTGCCCGGACAGGGAGAATTGGGGGGAACACTGAAGCTTTCTTT.

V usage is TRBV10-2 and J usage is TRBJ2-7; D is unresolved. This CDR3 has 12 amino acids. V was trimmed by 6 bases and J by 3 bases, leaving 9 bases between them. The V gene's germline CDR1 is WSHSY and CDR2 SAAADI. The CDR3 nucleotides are TGCGCCAGCAGCCAACCGGACTACGAGCAGTACTTC. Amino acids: CASSQPDYEQYF.

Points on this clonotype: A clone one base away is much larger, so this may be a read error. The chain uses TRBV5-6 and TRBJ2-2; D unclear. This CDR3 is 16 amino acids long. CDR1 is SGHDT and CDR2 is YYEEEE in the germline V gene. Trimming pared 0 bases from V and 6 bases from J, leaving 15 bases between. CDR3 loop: CASSLGKNSGAGELFF. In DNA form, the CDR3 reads TGTGCCAGCAGCTTGGGGAAAAACAGTGGCGCCGGGGAGCTGTTTTTT.